The rows below give T cell receptor beta chains drawn from one sample of a study of cytomegalovirus exposure and HLA in healthy donors. TCRdb's copy holds only in-frame clones and misses some; the assay was immunoSEQ multiplex PCR. The table shows 200,000 to 300,000 clones, with around four fifths occurring only once. Sequencing used PBMCs. Receptors were obtained from a boy between 10 and 17 years old in good health and CMV-seronegative. Both conserved end residues are trimmed from each CDR3.

v_gene: TRBV7-7
j_gene: -
CDR3aa: ASSSPGLAGAGEQY

v_gene: TRBV6-5
j_gene: TRBJ1-2
CDR3aa: ASSYPGGYT

v_gene: TRBV6-6
j_gene: TRBJ2-1
CDR3aa: ASSFGQGGNEQF

v_gene: TRBV10-3
j_gene: TRBJ2-5
CDR3aa: AISKRGAFKTQY

v_gene: TRBV29-1
j_gene: TRBJ2-7
CDR3aa: SVAVAGGYEQY

v_gene: TRBV20-1
j_gene: TRBJ2-2
CDR3aa: SASRTGELF

v_gene: TRBV7-2
j_gene: TRBJ1-2
CDR3aa: ASSVGQLYGYT

v_gene: TRBV19
j_gene: TRBJ2-7
CDR3aa: ASSALGQGYYEQY

v_gene: TRBV6-4
j_gene: TRBJ1-2
CDR3aa: ASSENPQGNYGYT

v_gene: TRBV19
j_gene: TRBJ1-1
CDR3aa: ASSITGELNTEAF

v_gene: TRBV11-1
j_gene: TRBJ2-1
CDR3aa: ASSARLAGGWNEQF

v_gene: TRBV5-8
j_gene: TRBJ1-5
CDR3aa: ASSRWRGSNQPQH

v_gene: TRBV4-1
j_gene: TRBJ1-1
CDR3aa: ASSPPRQGTEAF

v_gene: TRBV5-4
j_gene: TRBJ2-7
CDR3aa: ASSLDVGRGEQY

v_gene: TRBV2
j_gene: TRBJ1-2
CDR3aa: ASSEWEDIGYT

v_gene: TRBV19
j_gene: TRBJ2-1
CDR3aa: ASSMSRVNEQF

v_gene: TRBV4-1
j_gene: TRBJ1-1
CDR3aa: ASSHLVLNTEAF

v_gene: TRBV28
j_gene: TRBJ2-3
CDR3aa: ASSSSGRSSTDTQY

v_gene: TRBV18
j_gene: TRBJ2-2
CDR3aa: ASSLTGDPRPGELF

v_gene: TRBV5-1
j_gene: TRBJ2-7
CDR3aa: ASSHGQVRTAYEQY

v_gene: TRBV6-1
j_gene: TRBJ1-3
CDR3aa: ASSEDEGSGNTIY

v_gene: TRBV29-1
j_gene: TRBJ1-2
CDR3aa: SVEVSGTGAAYGYT

v_gene: TRBV19
j_gene: TRBJ1-2
CDR3aa: ASMRWGFGNYGYT

v_gene: TRBV11-3
j_gene: TRBJ1-2
CDR3aa: ASSLSGGNGYT

v_gene: TRBV7-7
j_gene: TRBJ2-5
CDR3aa: ASSAGLQETQY

v_gene: TRBV6-1
j_gene: -
CDR3aa: ASKDRAGYEQY

v_gene: TRBV25-1
j_gene: TRBJ2-7
CDR3aa: ASSRDYSSYEQY

v_gene: TRBV11-3
j_gene: TRBJ2-7
CDR3aa: ASSRDRDGHQY

v_gene: TRBV5-1
j_gene: TRBJ2-1
CDR3aa: ASSLAGGISGEQF

v_gene: TRBV2
j_gene: TRBJ1-2
CDR3aa: ARVGTGRACGYT

v_gene: TRBV5-8
j_gene: TRBJ2-7
CDR3aa: ASSFVSYEQY

v_gene: TRBV5-4
j_gene: TRBJ2-7
CDR3aa: ASSLGQGPYEQY

v_gene: TRBV2
j_gene: TRBJ2-2
CDR3aa: ASSVTRVSPGELF

v_gene: TRBV7-9
j_gene: TRBJ2-7
CDR3aa: ASSLVGTGYSYEQY

v_gene: TRBV16
j_gene: TRBJ1-2
CDR3aa: ASSQRAGRSGYT

v_gene: TRBV5-1
j_gene: TRBJ2-7
CDR3aa: ASSLEPSGGPGWY

v_gene: TRBV19
j_gene: TRBJ1-1
CDR3aa: ASSTQGLNTEAF

v_gene: TRBV10-2
j_gene: TRBJ2-3
CDR3aa: ASTKTDRHRTDTQY

v_gene: TRBV5-1
j_gene: TRBJ2-7
CDR3aa: ASSKGLAGGSYEQY

v_gene: TRBV7-2
j_gene: TRBJ2-3
CDR3aa: ASSLRASGGAPDTQY

v_gene: TRBV29-1
j_gene: TRBJ1-2
CDR3aa: SVEDPGDYGYT

v_gene: TRBV19
j_gene: TRBJ1-2
CDR3aa: ASSIIPRHYGYT